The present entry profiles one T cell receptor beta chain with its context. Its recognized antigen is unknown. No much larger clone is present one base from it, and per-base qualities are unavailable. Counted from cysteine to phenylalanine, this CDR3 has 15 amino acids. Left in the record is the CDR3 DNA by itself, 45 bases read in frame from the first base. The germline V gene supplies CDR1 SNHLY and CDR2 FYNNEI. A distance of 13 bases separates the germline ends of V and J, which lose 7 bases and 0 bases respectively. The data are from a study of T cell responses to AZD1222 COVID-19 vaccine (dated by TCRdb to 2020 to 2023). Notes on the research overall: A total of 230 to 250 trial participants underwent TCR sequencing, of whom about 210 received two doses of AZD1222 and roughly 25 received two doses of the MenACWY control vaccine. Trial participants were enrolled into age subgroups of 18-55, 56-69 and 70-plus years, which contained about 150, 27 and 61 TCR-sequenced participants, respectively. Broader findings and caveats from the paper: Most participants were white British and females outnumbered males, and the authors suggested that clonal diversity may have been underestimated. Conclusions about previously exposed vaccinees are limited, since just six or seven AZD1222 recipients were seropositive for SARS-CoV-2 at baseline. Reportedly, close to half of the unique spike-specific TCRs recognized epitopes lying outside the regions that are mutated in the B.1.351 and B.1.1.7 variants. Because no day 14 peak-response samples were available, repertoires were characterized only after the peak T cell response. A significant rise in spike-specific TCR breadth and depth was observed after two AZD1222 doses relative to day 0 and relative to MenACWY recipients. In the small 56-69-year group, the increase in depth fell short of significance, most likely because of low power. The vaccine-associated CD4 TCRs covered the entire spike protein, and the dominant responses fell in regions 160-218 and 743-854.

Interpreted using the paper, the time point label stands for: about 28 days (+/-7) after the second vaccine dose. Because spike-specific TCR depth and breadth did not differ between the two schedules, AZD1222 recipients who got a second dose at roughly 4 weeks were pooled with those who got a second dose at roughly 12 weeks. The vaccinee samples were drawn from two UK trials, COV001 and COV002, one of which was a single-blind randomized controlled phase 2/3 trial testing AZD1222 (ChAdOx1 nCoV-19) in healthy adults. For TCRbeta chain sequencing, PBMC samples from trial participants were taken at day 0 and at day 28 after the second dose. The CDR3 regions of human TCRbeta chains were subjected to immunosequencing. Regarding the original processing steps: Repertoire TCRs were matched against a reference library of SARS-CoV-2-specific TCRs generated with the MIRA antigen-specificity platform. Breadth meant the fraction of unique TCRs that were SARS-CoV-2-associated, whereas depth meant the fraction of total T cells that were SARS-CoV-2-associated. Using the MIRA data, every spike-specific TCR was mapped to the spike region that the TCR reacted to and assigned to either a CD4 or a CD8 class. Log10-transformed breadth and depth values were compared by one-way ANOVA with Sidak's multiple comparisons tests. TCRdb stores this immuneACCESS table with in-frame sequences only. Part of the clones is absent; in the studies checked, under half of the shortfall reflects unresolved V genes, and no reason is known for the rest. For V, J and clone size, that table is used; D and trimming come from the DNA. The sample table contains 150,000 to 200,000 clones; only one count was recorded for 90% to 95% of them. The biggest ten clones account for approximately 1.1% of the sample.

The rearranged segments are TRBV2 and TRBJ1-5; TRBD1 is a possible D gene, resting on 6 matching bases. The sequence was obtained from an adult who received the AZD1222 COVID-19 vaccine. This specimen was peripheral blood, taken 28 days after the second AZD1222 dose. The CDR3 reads CASNIQGSSNQPQHF. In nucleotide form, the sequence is TGTGCCAGCAACATACAGGGATCTAGCAATCAGCCCCAGCATTTT.